This T cell receptor (beta chain) was recorded in a study of spatial heterogeneity in lung cancer. Study details: Fewer alpha-chain than beta-chain sequences were consistently detected.

Noted time point: sample taken at primary tumor resection. The study sequenced unsorted whole RNA from tumor, nontumor lung or frozen PBMC. A total of roughly 72 untreated early-stage non-small cell lung cancer patients served as donors. Study conclusions and caveats: Ubiquitous expanded tumor TCRs surfaced in blood more at resection than they did at follow-up.

The germline CDR1 and CDR2 sequences are SGHVS and FNYEAQ. The J segment lost 5 bases and the V segment lost 5 bases, leaving 10 bases of the junction unmatched. CDR3 length equals 15 residues. At least ten counts were recorded for this clonotype. Its matching antigen is unknown. Using its own MiXCR run on the 5' RACE reads, TCRdb lists one record per CDR3 protein. The repertoire holds 50,000 or so distinct CDR3 sequences, with 7.6% as singletons. The TCR was taken from a female donor with early-stage non-small cell lung cancer. The chain uses TRBV7-6 and TRBJ1-1; 8 bases are a match to TRBD1. This specimen consisted of PBMCs, obtained at surgery. In DNA, the CDR3 is TGTGCCAGCAGCGGAATAGACAGGGGTGGGACTGAAGCTTTCTTT. Amino acid sequence: CASSGIDRGGTEAFF. The full variable domain, its missing parts supplied by reference TRBV7-6 and TRBJ1-1, is GAGVSQSPRYKVTKRGQDVALRCDPISGHVSLYWYRQALGQGPEFLTYFNYEAQQDKSGLPNDRFSAERPEGSISTLTIQRTEQRDSAMYRCASSGIDRGGTEAFFGQGTRLTVV.